This TCR beta chain was recorded in a study of cytomegalovirus exposure and HLA in healthy donors. Germline CDR1 and CDR2: ENHRY and SYGVKD. Trimming cost V 6 bases and J 1 base; bases outside gene matches: 3. This CDR3 has 13 residues. The PCR employed 60 Vbeta primers together with 13 Jbeta primers. Sequenced by immunoSEQ multiplex PCR; TCRdb stores in-frame clones only, minus some. Of roughly 150,000 clones in the sample, about three quarters are singletons; the top ten hold 3% to 5%. The chain employs TRBV10-3 and TRBJ2-7; 7 nucleotides agree with TRBD1. The source material was PBMCs. This clonotype was sampled from a male donor in good health and CMV-seronegative. The CDR3 sequence is CAIREGASYEQYF. The CDR3 region has the DNA TGTGCCATCAGAGAGGGGGCTTCCTACGAGCAGTACTTC.